What follows are 25 T cell receptor beta chains derived from one specimen sequenced in a study of blood T cell repertoires in COVID-19. Using immunoSEQ multiplex PCR, the repertoire was profiled, and TCRdb retains in-frame clones only, with some absent. The sample has 130,000 or so clones, 77% seen once; the top ten hold around a fifth. The sample comprised peripheral blood. Every receptor here comes from an elderly man with acute or convalescent COVID-19.

The chain is built from TRBV5-1 and TRBJ2-3; no firm D call. This CDR3 has 13 residues. Trimming cost V 6 bases and J 7 bases, with 15 bases left between them. CDR1 and CDR2 from the germline V gene are SGHRS and YFSETQ. The CDR3 DNA reads as TGCGCCAGCACCTTTGGTGGCACTAATACGCAGTATTTT. Amino acids: CASTFGGTNTQYF.

This clone was detected a few times. This sequence joins TRBV7-2 and TRBJ1-1, with TRBD1 matching 7 bases. Germline CDR1 is SGHTA and CDR2 is FQGNSA. V gave up 2 bases and J gave up 4 bases; unmatched junction bases: 4. This CDR3 comprises 14 residues. In DNA, the CDR3 is TGTGCCAGCAGCTTAACAGGGGCCGGCACTGAAGCTTTCTTT. It is translated as CASSLTGAGTEAFF. Looking up the rest from reference TRBV7-2 and TRBJ1-1 gives the full variable domain: GAGVSQSPSNKVTEKGKDVELRCDPISGHTALYWYRQSLGQGLEFLIYFQGNSAPDKSGLPSDRFSAERTGGSVSTLTIQRTQQEDSAVYLCASSLTGAGTEAFFGQGTRLTVV.

The chain carries TRBV5-4 and TRBJ2-2; D possibly corresponds to TRBD2 (5 bases). The CDR3 is 15 residues long. Germline V gene lookup returns CDR1 SGHNT and CDR2 YYREEE (reference sequence). Deletions cut 2 bases from V and 1 base from J, with 9 bases between. The CDR3 DNA reads TGTGCCAGCAGCTTTGTAGGGAGGAACACCGGGGAGCTGTTTTTT. This codes for CASSFVGRNTGELFF. Full variable domain (rest looked up from reference TRBV5-4 and TRBJ2-2): ETGVTQSPTHLIKTRGQQVTLRCSSQSGHNTVSWYQQALGQGPQFIFQYYREEENGRGNFPPRFSGLQFPNYSSELNVNALELDDSALYLCASSFVGRNTGELFFGEGSRLTVL.

The chain is built from TRBV3-1 (or the pseudogene TRBV3-2) and TRBJ1-3; perhaps TRBD1 as D (5 bases). Trimming pared 2 bases from V and 4 bases from J, leaving 9 bases between. This CDR3 spans 14 amino acids. Germline V gene sequence: CDR1 LGHDT, CDR2 YNNKEL (reference sequence). CDR3 nucleotide sequence: TGTGCCAGCAGCCAACGGGGGTACGGAAACACCATATATTTT. Amino acids: CASSQRGYGNTIYF.

The chain joins TRBV3-1 (or the pseudogene TRBV3-2) to TRBJ2-1; 10 bases fit TRBD2. This CDR3 has 15 residues. Germline CDR1 is LGHDT and CDR2 is YNNKEL (reference sequence). V dropped 5 bases and J dropped 7; count of bases not matched to a gene: 8. CDR3 region: CASSIRAGGNNEQFF. The CDR3 DNA reads TGTGCCAGCAGCATACGAGCGGGGGGGAATAATGAGCAGTTCTTC.

The chain has TRBV2 and TRBJ2-7; the D is unclear. In germline, CDR1 is SNHLY, CDR2 FYNNEI. This CDR3 has 12 amino acids. V gave up 2 bases and J gave up 7 bases, with 9 bases separating them. CDR3 sequence (DNA): TGTGCCAGCAGTGAAAAGGCCGGGGAGCAGTACTTC. Protein product: CASSEKAGEQYF.

In nucleotides, the CDR3 is TGTGCCAGCAGCTCACAGTCAGGGTTCACTGAAGCTTTCTTT. It yields the protein CASSSQSGFTEAFF. The chain recombines TRBV7-9 with TRBJ1-1; weak D call: TRBD1 (5 bases). This CDR3 is built from 14 residues. V lost 4 bases and J lost 4, with 13 bases in between. Germline CDR1 SEHNR, CDR2 FQNEAQ (reference sequence). The complete variable domain, with remaining parts taken from reference TRBV7-9 and TRBJ1-1, reads DTGVSQNPRHKITKRGQNVTFRCDPISEHNRLYWYRQTLGQGPEFLTYFQNEAQLEKSRLLSDRFSAERPKGSFSTLEIQRTEQGDSAMYLCASSSQSGFTEAFFGQGTRLTVV.

This clone was recorded a few times. This CDR3 reads CASSLSGGPRINTGELFF. CDR3 DNA sequence: TGTGCCAGCAGCTTAAGCGGAGGTCCCAGGATCAACACCGGGGAGCTGTTTTTT. The V and J genes are TRBV7-2 and TRBJ2-2; D may be TRBD2 (5 bases). The CDR3 length is 18 residues. Germline-derived CDR1 and CDR2 are SGHTA and FQGNSA. Trimming cost V 2 bases and J 2 bases, with 18 bases left between them.

The chain uses TRBV28 and TRBJ1-2; a possible D gene is TRBD1 (5 bases). The CDR3 is made up of 15 amino acids. Trimming shortened V by 6 bases and J by 4 bases, and 18 bases separated the two germline ends. CDR1 and CDR2 from the germline V gene are MDHEN and SYDVKM. DNA of the CDR3: TGTGCCAGCAGGGCCAAGGGGTTCGGTCGCTATGGCTACACCTTC. It is translated as CASRAKGFGRYGYTF.

The J gene is TRBJ1-2, the V gene TRBV14; 12 nucleotides align to TRBD1. The CDR3 extends over 15 amino acids. Germline CDR1 reads SGHDN; CDR2 reads FVKESK. Germline trimming cut 4 bases from V and 2 bases from J; bases unmatched to any gene: 2. In nucleotides, the CDR3 is TGTGCCAGCAGCCTAGGGACAGGGGGCAACTATGGCTACACCTTC. Its translation: CASSLGTGGNYGYTF.

The chain joins TRBV2 to TRBJ2-5; TRBD2 is a possible D gene (5 bases). The V end lost 3 bases, the J end lost 4 bases, and 15 bases lay between the germline ends. Germline-derived CDR1 and CDR2 are SNHLY and FYNNEI. There are 15 residues in the CDR3. CDR3 sequence reads: CASSDVRALGETQYF. CDR3 coding DNA: TGTGCCAGCAGTGACGTGCGGGCCCTCGGAGAGACCCAGTACTTC. The entire variable domain, with the rest obtained from reference TRBV2 and TRBJ2-5, is as follows: EPEVTQTPSHQVTQMGQEVILRCVPISNHLYFYWYRQILGQKVEFLVSFYNNEISEKSEIFDDQFSVERPDGSNFTLKIRSTKLEDSAMYFCASSDVRALGETQYFGPGTRLLVL.

A few counts support this clone. This chain connects TRBV6-5 to TRBJ1-6, with 7 positions matching TRBD1. The CDR3 sequence is 15 residues long. The V segment lost 6 bases and the J segment 5 bases; nucleotides outside the gene matches: 7. Germline CDR1 is MNHEY and CDR2 is SVGAGI. CDR3 protein: CASRVGQLNNSPLHF. The CDR3 DNA follows: TGTGCCAGCAGGGTGGGACAGCTAAATAATTCACCCCTCCACTTT.

J is TRBJ2-3 and V is TRBV4-2, with 9 bases identical to TRBD2. Germline CDR1 LGHNA, CDR2 YNFKEQ. V was clipped by 3 bases and J by 8 bases; unmatched bases: 18. The CDR3 spans 18 residues. This chain's CDR3 is CASSHLGASGVPQSTQYF. CDR3 DNA: TGTGCCAGCAGCCACCTAGGGGCTAGCGGGGTCCCCCAATCTACGCAGTATTTT.

This chain links TRBV4-2 with TRBJ2-7; D call uncertain. The CDR3 totals 14 residues. Germline V gene data show CDR1 as LGHNA and CDR2 as YNFKEQ. The germline V and J ends were trimmed by 0 bases and 6 bases, with 12 bases remaining between them. The CDR3 here is CASSQEFSSFEQYF. CDR3 bases: TGTGCCAGCAGCCAAGAGTTTAGTTCTTTCGAGCAGTACTTC.

J is TRBJ2-7 and V is TRBV28; the match to TRBD1 covers 11 bases. V lost 2 bases to trimming and J lost 7 bases; unmatched junction nucleotides: 7. The germline CDR1 and CDR2 sequences are MDHEN and SYDVKM. This CDR3 is built from 15 residues. The CDR3 loop reads CASSLIGQGALEQYF. DNA of the CDR3: TGTGCCAGCAGTTTAATCGGACAGGGGGCTTTAGAGCAGTACTTC. The whole variable domain, filled in from reference TRBV28 and TRBJ2-7, reads DVKVTQSSRYLVKRTGEKVFLECVQDMDHENMFWYRQDPGLGLRLIYFSYDVKMKEKGDIPEGYSVSREKKERFSLILESASTNQTSMYLCASSLIGQGALEQYFGPGTRLTVT.

V usage is TRBV3-1 (or the pseudogene TRBV3-2) and J usage is TRBJ1-6; unclear D gene. Germline V lookup: CDR1 LGHDT, CDR2 YNNKEL (reference sequence). V dropped 2 bases and J dropped 10 bases, with 12 bases sitting between them. This CDR3 contains 14 residues. The CDR3 here is CASSQRAAGSPLHF. CDR3 nucleotide sequence: TGTGCCAGCAGCCAACGAGCAGCCGGGTCACCCCTCCACTTT.

This CDR3 is CASSLGSSGEGEQFF. The CDR3 DNA sequence: TGTGCCAGCAGCTTAGGGTCTAGCGGGGAGGGGGAGCAGTTCTTC. J is TRBJ2-1 and V is TRBV7-9; TRBD2 agrees at 9 bases. Per the germline V gene, CDR1 is SEHNR and CDR2 is FQNEAQ (reference sequence). The CDR3 has 15 amino acids. V lost 1 base to trimming and J lost 10 bases; unmatched junction nucleotides: 8.

The chain recombines TRBV2 with TRBJ1-1; D might be TRBD1 (6 bases). The CDR3 is made up of 13 amino acids. Looked up from germline, CDR1 is SNHLY and CDR2 is FYNNEI. Trimming removed 6 bases from V and 0 bases from J, with 8 bases in between. CDR3: CASRTGMNTEAFF. The DNA for the CDR3 is TGTGCCAGCAGGACAGGAATGAACACTGAAGCTTTCTTT.

This chain links TRBV19 with TRBJ1-2; D gene ambiguous. Germline V gives CDR1 LNHDA, CDR2 SQIVND (reference sequence). The length of the CDR3 is 15 residues. V was pared by 5 bases and J by 0 bases, with 13 bases between. In nucleotides, the CDR3 is TGTGCCAGTAGTTATACCCGGAGGGCTAACTATGGCTACACCTTC. The encoded protein is CASSYTRRANYGYTF.

This chain links TRBV5-4 with TRBJ2-7, with 7 bases matching TRBD2. After removal of 2 bases from V and 7 bases from J, the junction contained 15 bases not matched to a gene. Germline V gene data show CDR1 as SGHNT and CDR2 as YYREEE (reference sequence). The CDR3 totals 16 residues. The CDR3 DNA sequence: TGTGCCAGCAGCTTCGGGCTAATGGCTAGCGGAATGGAGCAGTACTTC. This translates into CASSFGLMASGMEQYF.

This clone appeared a few times. The chain employs TRBV5-4 and TRBJ1-2; perhaps TRBD1 as D (6 bases). CDR1 and CDR2 from the germline V gene are SGHNT and YYREEE (reference sequence). The ends were cut back, 0 bases at V and 8 bases at J, with 11 bases in the middle. The CDR3 consists of 13 residues. CDR3 region: CASSLVQGSGYTF. The DNA for the CDR3 is TGTGCCAGCAGCTTGGTACAGGGATCGGGCTACACCTTC.

With respect to this clone: Other DNA sequences in the sample encode the same CDR3. The CDR3 nucleotides are TGCGCCAGCAGTCCCGGGACAGGGCGCGAGACCCAGTACTTC. Its translation: CASSPGTGRETQYF. This chain uses TRBV5-1 with TRBJ2-5; TRBD1 aligns across 9 bases. After removal of 5 bases from V and 5 bases from J, the junction contained 7 bases not matched to a gene. CDR3 size: 14 residues. Looked up from germline, CDR1 is SGHRS and CDR2 is YFSETQ.

This clone was picked up a small number of times. The rearrangement links TRBV7-9 to TRBJ2-7, with TRBD1 matching 7 bases. CDR3 length: 13 amino acids. The V segment lost 4 bases and the J segment 6 bases; nucleotides outside the gene matches: 6. Per the germline V gene, CDR1 is SEHNR and CDR2 is FQNEAQ (reference sequence). CDR3 nucleotide sequence: TGTGCCAGCAGCTCCAGGGACAGCTCCGAGCAGTACTTC. Amino acid sequence: CASSSRDSSEQYF.

This clone was detected once. The chain is built from TRBV5-8 and TRBJ2-5; TRBD2 aligns across 9 bases. Trimming took 3 bases from V and 9 from J; bases not matched to a gene: 15. The CDR3 is made up of 16 amino acids. The germline V gene encodes CDR1 SGHTS and CDR2 YDEGEE. The DNA for the CDR3 is TGTGCCAGCAGCTCGCGGACTAGCGTGGGATTTGGGCCCCAGTACTTC. Translating gives CASSSRTSVGFGPQYF.

V and J are TRBV5-1 and TRBJ1-2; 8 bases map to TRBD1. Germline-derived CDR1 and CDR2 are SGHRS and YFSETQ. The CDR3 covers 13 residues. V lost 2 bases, J lost 3 bases, and 0 bases stayed unmatched. The CDR3 region has the DNA TGCGCCAGCAGCTTACAGGGGGACTATGGCTACACCTTC. It translates to CASSLQGDYGYTF.